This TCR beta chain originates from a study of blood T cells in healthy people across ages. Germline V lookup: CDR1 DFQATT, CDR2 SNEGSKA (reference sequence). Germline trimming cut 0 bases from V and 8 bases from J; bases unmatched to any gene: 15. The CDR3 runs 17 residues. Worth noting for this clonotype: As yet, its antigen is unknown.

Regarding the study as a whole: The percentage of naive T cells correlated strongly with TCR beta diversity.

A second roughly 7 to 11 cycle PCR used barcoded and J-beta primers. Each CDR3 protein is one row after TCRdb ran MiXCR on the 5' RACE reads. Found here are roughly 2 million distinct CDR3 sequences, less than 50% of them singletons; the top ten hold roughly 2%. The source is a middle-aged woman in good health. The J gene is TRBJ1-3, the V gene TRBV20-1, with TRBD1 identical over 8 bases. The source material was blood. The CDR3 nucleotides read TGCAGTGCTAGAGATAATGGGATTCAGGGGGCGAAGGACACCATATATTTT. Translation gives CSARDNGIQGAKDTIYF.